This T cell receptor (beta chain) is from a study of blood T cell repertoires in COVID-19. Whole-study context: There were acute and convalescent COVID-19 samples, and they came from the United States, Italy and Spain. The cDNA or gDNA used as material had been derived from T cells, B-cell-depleted T cells, or PBMCs.

The CDR3 spans 13 residues. V shed 0 bases and J 8 bases; nucleotides not matched to a gene: 4. Germline V gene sequence: CDR1 SGHRS, CDR2 YFSETQ. Per the study methods: From reference gene primer amplification, estimates of nucleated cell counts were derived. Repertoires were generated with immunoSEQ multiplex PCR, while TCRdb's copy carries only in-frame clones and drops some. The V and J calls and clone size are taken from that table; D and trimming were inferred from the DNA. The sample yields 200,000 to 300,000 clones, approximately 80% seen once. V and J are TRBV5-1 and TRBJ1-2; 7 positions match TRBD1. Input material: peripheral blood. This sequence was found in a woman aged 60-75 years with active or convalescent COVID-19. CDR3 protein: CASSLAADRGYTF. CDR3 nucleotide sequence: TGCGCCAGCAGCTTGGCGGCGGACAGGGGCTACACCTTC.